This T cell receptor (beta chain) was profiled in a study of PD-L1 blockade in urothelial cancer. Study-level background: Each participant's history included 0 to 3 prior chemotherapy regimens.

The germline CDR1 and CDR2 sequences are MGHRA and YSYEKL. This CDR3 region has 14 residues. J lost 0 bases, V lost 6 bases, and 2 bases had no gene match. The table came from immunoSEQ multiplex PCR; TCRdb's copy has only in-frame clones and leaves some out. The table includes 45,000 to 65,000 clones, 84% detected once. Sequencing used PBMCs, obtained around atezolizumab (anti-PD-L1) treatment. The clonotype originates from a man aged 35-49 years with urothelial cancer. The gene calls are TRBV4-1 and TRBJ1-3, with TRBD1 matching 7 bases. CDR3 amino acids: CASRGTASGNTIYF. The CDR3 nucleotides read TGCGCCAGCAGGGGGACAGCCTCTGGAAACACCATATATTTT.